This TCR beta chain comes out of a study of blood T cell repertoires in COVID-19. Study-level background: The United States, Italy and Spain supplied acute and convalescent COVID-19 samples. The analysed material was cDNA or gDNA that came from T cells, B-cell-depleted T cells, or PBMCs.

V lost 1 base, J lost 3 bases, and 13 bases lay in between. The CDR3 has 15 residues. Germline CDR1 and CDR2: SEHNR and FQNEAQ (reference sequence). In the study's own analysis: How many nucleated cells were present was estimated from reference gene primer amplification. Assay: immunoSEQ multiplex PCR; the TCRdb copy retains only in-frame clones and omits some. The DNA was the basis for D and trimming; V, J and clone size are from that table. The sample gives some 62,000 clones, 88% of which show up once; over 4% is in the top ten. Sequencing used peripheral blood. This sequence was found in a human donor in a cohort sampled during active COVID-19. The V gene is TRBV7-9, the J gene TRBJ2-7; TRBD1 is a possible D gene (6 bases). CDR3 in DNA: TGTGCCAGCAGCTTAGAGGGGGTGGGATACTACGAGCAGTACTTC. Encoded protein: CASSLEGVGYYEQYF.